This T cell receptor (beta chain) was captured in a study of T cells after yellow fever vaccination. Study-wide results and caveats: From the bulk population, abundant clonotypes could contaminate and appear within FACS-sorted repertoires. Some clonotypes, a small share, were shared between CD4 and CD8 compartments. In post-booster samples, most primary-vaccination clones reappeared (approximately 96% CD4, roughly 90% CD8).

As TCR cDNA was made by 5'RACE template switching, a universal primer site and UMIs were added. TCRdb itself ran the 5' RACE reads through MiXCR, one entry per CDR3 protein. The sample shows about 300,000 distinct CDR3 sequences, 7.5% to 9.5% of them seen only once. Germline lookup yields CDR1 SGHKS and CDR2 YYEKEE (reference sequence). V shed 4 bases and J shed 13 bases, with 12 bases lying between them. The CDR3 totals 12 residues. Regarding this clonotype: Its antigen is not identified.

Sequenced here: CD4+ T cells sorted from PBMCs, sampled 5 days after the yellow fever booster vaccination. The receptor was isolated from a man aged 18-30 years who received the YFV17D yellow fever vaccine. The V call is TRBV5-5, the J call TRBJ1-6; D ambiguous. As DNA, the CDR3 is TGTGCCAGCAGCGAGGGAGGCGACCCCCTCCACTTT. It specifies CASSEGGDPLHF.